What follows is one T cell receptor beta chain and its context. The antigen is undetermined. Sequencing was performed with immunoSEQ multiplex PCR; in TCRdb, only in-frame clones are kept and a portion is missing. The repertoire holds some 30,000 clones, with almost 85% as singletons. Germline V lookup: CDR1 SGHDN, CDR2 FVKESK. Trimming left V 1 base short and J 4 bases short, with 16 bases between. The CDR3 spans 17 residues. The sample is drawn from a study of vaccination effects on CD4 cells after COVID-19. With the ViraFEST assay, the study expanded antigen-specific CD4+ T cells using viral peptide pools, then sequenced them. Investigators separated out CD4+ T cells once around eleven days of culture had passed. Vaccine administered to participants consisted of two doses of either BNT162b2 or mRNA-1273. Each culture well received some 2.2 million PBMC. These cells were then cultured in IMDM with around 9.6 IU/ml IL-2 and 7.5 to 10 ug/ml peptides. The authors replaced half the medium with IL-2 medium on days 3 and 7.

The sequence was obtained from a human donor who received a COVID-19 vaccine. Some clones in this sample may be carry-over from other donors' samples. The specimen was CD4+ T cells from PBMCs cultured with HCoV-NL63 spike peptides, collected after COVID-19 vaccination. The V gene is TRBV14, the J gene TRBJ2-2; the D gene is possibly TRBD2 (5 bases). In nucleotides, the CDR3 is TGTGCCAGCAGCCAAGTTGGAACTAGTTTTATCACCGGGGAGCTGTTTTTT. This codes for CASSQVGTSFITGELFF.